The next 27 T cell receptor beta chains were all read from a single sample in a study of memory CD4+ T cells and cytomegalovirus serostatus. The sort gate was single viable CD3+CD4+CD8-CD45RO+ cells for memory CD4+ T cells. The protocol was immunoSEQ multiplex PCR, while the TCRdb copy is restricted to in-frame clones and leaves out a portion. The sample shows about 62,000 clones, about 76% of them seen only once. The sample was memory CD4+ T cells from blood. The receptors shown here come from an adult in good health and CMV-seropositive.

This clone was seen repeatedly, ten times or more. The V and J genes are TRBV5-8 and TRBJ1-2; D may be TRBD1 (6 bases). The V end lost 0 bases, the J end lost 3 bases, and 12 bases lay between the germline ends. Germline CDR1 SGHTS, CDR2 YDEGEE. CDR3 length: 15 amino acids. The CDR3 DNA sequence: TGTGCCAGCAGCTTGGAACAGGGTTCCCACTATGGCTACACCTTC. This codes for CASSLEQGSHYGYTF.

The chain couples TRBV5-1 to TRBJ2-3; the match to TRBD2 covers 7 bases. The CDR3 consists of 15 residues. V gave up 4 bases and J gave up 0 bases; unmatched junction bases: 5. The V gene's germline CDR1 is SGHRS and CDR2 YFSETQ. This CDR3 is CASSGSGVSTDTQYF. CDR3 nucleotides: TGCGCCAGCAGCGGGAGCGGGGTTAGCACAGATACGCAGTATTTT.

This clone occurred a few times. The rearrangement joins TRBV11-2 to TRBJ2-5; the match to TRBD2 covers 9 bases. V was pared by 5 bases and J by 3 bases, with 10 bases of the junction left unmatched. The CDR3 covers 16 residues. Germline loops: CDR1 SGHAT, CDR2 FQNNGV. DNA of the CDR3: TGTGCCAGCAGCCCCAACCCGACTAGCGGCAAAGAGACCCAGTACTTC. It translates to CASSPNPTSGKETQYF. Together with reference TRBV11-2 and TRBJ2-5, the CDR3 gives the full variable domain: EAGVAQSPRYKIIEKRQSVAFWCNPISGHATLYWYQQILGQGPKLLIQFQNNGVVDDSQLPKDRFSAERLKGVDSTLKIQPAKLEDSAVYLCASSPNPTSGKETQYFGPGTRLLVL.

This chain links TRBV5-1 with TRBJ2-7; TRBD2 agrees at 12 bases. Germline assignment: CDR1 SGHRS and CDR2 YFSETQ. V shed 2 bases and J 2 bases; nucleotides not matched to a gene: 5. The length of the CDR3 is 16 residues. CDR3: CASSFASGRAPYEQYF. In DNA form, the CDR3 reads TGCGCCAGCAGCTTCGCTAGCGGGAGGGCCCCCTACGAGCAGTACTTC.

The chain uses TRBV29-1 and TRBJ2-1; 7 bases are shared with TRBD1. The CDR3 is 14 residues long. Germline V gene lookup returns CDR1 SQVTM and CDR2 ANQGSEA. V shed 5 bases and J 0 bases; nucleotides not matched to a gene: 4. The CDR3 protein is CSVTQGSSYNEQFF. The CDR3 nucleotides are TGCAGCGTTACACAGGGGAGCTCCTACAATGAGCAGTTCTTC.

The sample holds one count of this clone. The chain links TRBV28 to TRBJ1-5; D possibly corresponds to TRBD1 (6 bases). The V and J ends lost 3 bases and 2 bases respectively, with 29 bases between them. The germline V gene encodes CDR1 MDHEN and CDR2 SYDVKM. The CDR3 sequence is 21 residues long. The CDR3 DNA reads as TGTGCCAGCAGTTTGGGATTTCGTTTCGGGGGGCAGAGTAGGGGCAATCAGCCCCAGCATTTT. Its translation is CASSLGFRFGGQSRGNQPQHF.

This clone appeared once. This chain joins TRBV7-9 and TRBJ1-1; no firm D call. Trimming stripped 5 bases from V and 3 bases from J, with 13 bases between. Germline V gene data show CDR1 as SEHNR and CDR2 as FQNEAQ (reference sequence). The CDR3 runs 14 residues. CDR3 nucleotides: TGTGCCAGCAGCCTCCGGACGGACGACACTGAAGCTTTCTTT. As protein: CASSLRTDDTEAFF.

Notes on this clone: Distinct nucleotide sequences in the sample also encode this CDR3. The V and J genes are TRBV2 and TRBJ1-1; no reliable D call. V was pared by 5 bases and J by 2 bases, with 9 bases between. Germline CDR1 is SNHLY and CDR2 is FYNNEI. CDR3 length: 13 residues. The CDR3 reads CASSSSLNTEAFF. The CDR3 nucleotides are TGTGCCAGCAGTTCGAGCCTCAACACTGAAGCTTTCTTT.

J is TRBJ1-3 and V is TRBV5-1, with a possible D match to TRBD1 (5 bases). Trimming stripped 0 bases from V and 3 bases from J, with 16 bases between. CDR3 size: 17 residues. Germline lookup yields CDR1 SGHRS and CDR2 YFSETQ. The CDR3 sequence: CASSLEVLRQSGNTIYF. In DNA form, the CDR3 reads TGCGCCAGCAGCTTGGAAGTACTGAGACAGAGTGGAAACACCATATATTTT.

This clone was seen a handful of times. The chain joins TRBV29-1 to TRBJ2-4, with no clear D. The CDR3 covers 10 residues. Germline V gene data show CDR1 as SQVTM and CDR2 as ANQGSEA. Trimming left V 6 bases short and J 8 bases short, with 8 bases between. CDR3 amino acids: CSVGIDIQYF. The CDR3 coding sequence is TGCAGCGTGGGTATTGACATTCAGTACTTC.

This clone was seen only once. The CDR3 sequence is CASSGASGTGSSLSGNTIYF. The CDR3 DNA follows: TGTGCCAGCAGTGGGGCATCCGGGACAGGGAGCAGCCTCTCTGGAAACACCATATATTTT. The chain combines TRBV6-1 with TRBJ1-3, with 9 nucleotides matching TRBD1. J was trimmed by 0 bases and V by 4 bases; bases with no gene match: 16. CDR3 length: 20 amino acids. CDR1 and CDR2 from the germline V gene are MNHNS and SASEGT.

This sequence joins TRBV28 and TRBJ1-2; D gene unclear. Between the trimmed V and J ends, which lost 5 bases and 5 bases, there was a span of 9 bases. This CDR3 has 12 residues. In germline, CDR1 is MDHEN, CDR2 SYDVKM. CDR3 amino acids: CASSTQDYGYTF. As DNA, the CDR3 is TGTGCCAGCAGTACTCAGGATTATGGCTACACCTTC.

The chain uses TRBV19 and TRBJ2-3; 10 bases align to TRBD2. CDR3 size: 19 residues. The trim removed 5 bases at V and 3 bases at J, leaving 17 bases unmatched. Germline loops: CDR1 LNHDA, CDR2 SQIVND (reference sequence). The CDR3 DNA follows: TGTGCCAGTAGTTCCCCGGAGTGGACTAGCGGAATTCGGACAGATACGCAGTATTTT. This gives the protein CASSSPEWTSGIRTDTQYF.

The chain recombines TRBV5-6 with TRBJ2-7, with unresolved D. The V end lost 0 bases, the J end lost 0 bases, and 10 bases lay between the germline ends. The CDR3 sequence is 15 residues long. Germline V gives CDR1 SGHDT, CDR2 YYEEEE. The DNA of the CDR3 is TGTGCCAGCAGCTTGGCTCTCGGGCTCTCCTACGAGCAGTACTTC. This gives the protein CASSLALGLSYEQYF.

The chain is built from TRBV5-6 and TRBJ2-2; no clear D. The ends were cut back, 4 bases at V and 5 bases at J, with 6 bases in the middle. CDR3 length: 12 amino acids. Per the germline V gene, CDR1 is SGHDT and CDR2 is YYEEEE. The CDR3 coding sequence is TGTGCCAGCAGCATCTGGACCGGGGAGCTGTTTTTT. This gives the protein CASSIWTGELFF.

Here the CDR3 DNA reads TGTGCCAGCAGTACCCTCAGGGGTGACGTTACGCAGTATTTT. This encodes CASSTLRGDVTQYF. The chain combines TRBV28 with TRBJ2-3, with a weak D call TRBD1 (6 bases). This CDR3 contains 14 residues. Looked up from germline, CDR1 is MDHEN and CDR2 is SYDVKM. The V end lost 5 bases, the J end lost 8 bases, and 17 bases lay between the germline ends.

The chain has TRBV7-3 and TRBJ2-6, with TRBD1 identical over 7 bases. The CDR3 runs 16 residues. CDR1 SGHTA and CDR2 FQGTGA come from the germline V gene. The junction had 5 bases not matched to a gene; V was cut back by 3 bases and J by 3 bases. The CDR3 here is CASSFPPGGGANVLTF. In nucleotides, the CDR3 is TGTGCCAGCAGCTTTCCCCCAGGGGGTGGGGCCAACGTCCTGACTTTC.

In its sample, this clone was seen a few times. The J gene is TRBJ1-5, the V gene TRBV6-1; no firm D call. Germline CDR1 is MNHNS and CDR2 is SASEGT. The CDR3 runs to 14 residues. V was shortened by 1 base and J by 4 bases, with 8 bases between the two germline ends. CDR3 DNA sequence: TGTGCCAGCAGTGAAGTGGGGAGGAATCAGCCCCAGCATTTT. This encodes CASSEVGRNQPQHF.

In DNA form, the CDR3 reads TGTGCCAGCAGCTTGTATCCAGGCGACAATCAGCCCCAGCATTTT. Translation gives CASSLYPGDNQPQHF. The chain joins TRBV5-6 to TRBJ1-5, with unresolved D. The CDR3 spans 15 residues. Looked up from germline, CDR1 is SGHDT and CDR2 is YYEEEE. V dropped 1 base and J dropped 3 bases, with 11 bases sitting between them.

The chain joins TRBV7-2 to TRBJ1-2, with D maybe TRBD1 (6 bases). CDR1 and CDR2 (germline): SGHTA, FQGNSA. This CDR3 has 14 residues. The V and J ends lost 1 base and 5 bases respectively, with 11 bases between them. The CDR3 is CASSLDGGLYGYTF. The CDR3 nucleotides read TGTGCCAGCAGCTTAGATGGGGGCCTGTATGGCTACACCTTC.

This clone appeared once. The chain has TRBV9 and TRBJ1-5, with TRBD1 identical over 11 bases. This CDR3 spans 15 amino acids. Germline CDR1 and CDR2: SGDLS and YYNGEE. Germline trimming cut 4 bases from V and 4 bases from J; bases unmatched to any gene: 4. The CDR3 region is CASSRTGGNNQPQHF. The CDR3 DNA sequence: TGTGCCAGCAGCAGGACAGGGGGCAATAATCAGCCCCAGCATTTT.

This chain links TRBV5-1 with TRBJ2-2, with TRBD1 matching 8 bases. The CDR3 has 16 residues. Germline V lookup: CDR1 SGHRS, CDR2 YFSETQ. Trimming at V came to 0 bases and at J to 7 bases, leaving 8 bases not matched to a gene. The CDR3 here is CASSLEAGTGYGELFF. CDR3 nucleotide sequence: TGCGCCAGCAGCTTGGAAGCCGGGACAGGTTACGGGGAGCTGTTTTTT.

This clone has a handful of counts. CDR3 sequence (DNA): TGTGCCAGCAGCTTGGGACACAGCTCCTACGAGCAGTACTTC. Its translation is CASSLGHSSYEQYF. The chain is built from TRBV11-2 and TRBJ2-7; perhaps TRBD1 as D (6 bases). Germline CDR1 SGHAT, CDR2 FQNNGV. V was shortened by 3 bases and J by 0 bases, with 9 bases between the two germline ends. The CDR3 has 14 residues.

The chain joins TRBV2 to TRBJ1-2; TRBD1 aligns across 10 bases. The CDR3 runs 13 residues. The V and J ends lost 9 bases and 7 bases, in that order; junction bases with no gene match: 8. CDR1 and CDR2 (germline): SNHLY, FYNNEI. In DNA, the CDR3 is TGTGCCAGGCTTCTGGACAGGGGGGTTGGCTACACCTTC. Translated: CARLLDRGVGYTF.

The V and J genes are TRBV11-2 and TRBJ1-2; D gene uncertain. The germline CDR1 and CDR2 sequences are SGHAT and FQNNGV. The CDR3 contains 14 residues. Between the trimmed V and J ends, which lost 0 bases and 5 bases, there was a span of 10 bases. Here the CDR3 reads CASSLESLGYGYTF. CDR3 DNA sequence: TGTGCCAGCAGCTTAGAGAGTTTAGGGTATGGCTACACCTTC.

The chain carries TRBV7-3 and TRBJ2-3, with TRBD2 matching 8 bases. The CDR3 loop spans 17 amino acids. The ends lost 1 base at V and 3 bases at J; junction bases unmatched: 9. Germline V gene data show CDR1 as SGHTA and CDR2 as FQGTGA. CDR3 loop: CASSLKPAGDRTDTQYF. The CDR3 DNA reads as TGTGCCAGCAGCTTAAAGCCAGCGGGGGATCGTACAGATACGCAGTATTTT.

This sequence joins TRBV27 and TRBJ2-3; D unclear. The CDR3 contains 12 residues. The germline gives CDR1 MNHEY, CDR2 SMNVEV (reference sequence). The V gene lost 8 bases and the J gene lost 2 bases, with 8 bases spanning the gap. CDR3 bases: TGTGCCAGCTCGGGTTACACAGATACGCAGTATTTT. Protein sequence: CASSGYTDTQYF.